The entry that follows covers one T cell receptor (beta chain) sequence. Its specificity is not known. These data belong to a study of T cell responses to AZD1222 COVID-19 vaccine. General study results and limits: After two AZD1222 doses, spike-specific TCR breadth and depth rose versus day 0. Donors were chiefly white British, with a greater number of females, and clonal diversity was perhaps underestimated.

This table comes from immunoSEQ multiplex PCR, and its TCRdb copy is limited to in-frame clones, with some not included. The repertoire holds approximately 89,000 clones, with just over 90% as singletons. The CDR3 runs to 14 residues. Losses at the gene ends were 7 bases for V and 4 bases for J; bases not matched to a gene: 9. CDR1 ENHRY and CDR2 SYGVKD come from the germline V gene. The TCR comes from an adult who received the AZD1222 COVID-19 vaccine. The sequences come from peripheral blood, collected 28 days after the second AZD1222 dose. The J gene is TRBJ1-2, the V gene TRBV10-3, with 7 bases that match TRBD1. The CDR3 coding sequence is TGTGCCATCAATCCAGGACAGGTCGGCTATGGCTACACCTTC. It codes for CAINPGQVGYGYTF.